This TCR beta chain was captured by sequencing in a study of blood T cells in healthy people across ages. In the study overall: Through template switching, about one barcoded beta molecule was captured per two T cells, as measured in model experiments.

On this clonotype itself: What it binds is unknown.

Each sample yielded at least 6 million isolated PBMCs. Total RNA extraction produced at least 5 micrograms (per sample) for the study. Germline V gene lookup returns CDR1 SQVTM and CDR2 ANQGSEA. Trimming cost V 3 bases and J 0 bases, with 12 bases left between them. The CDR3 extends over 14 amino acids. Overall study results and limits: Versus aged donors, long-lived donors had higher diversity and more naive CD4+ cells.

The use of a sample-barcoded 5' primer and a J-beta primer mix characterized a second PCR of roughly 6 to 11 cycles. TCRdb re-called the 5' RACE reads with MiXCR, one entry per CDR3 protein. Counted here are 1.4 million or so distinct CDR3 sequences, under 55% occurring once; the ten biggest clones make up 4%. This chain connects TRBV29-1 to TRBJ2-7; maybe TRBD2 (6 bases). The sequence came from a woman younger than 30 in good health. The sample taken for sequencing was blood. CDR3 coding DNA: TGCAGCGTTGAGGTCATCGGGAGCTCCTACGAGCAGTACTTC. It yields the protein CSVEVIGSSYEQYF.